The 26 T cell receptor beta chains in this list originate from one sample, sequenced in a study of PD-1 blockade in classical Hodgkin lymphoma. Repertoires were generated with immunoSEQ multiplex PCR, while TCRdb's copy carries only in-frame clones and drops some. This table has around 25,000 clones, approximately 68% appearing once. Described time point: cycle 4 day 1 (C4D1), after five to seven weeks of nivolumab. Following autologous stem cell transplantation, relapse occurred in every patient, and exposure to brentuximab vedotin varied. The starting material was peripheral blood mononuclear cells (PBMCs), obtained before the fourth cycle of nivolumab. Receptors were obtained from a human donor with classical Hodgkin lymphoma.

The chain carries TRBV6-5 and TRBJ1-1; possible D gene TRBD1, 6 bases. Trimming took off 6 bases at V and 4 bases at J, with 12 bases between the two ends. Germline CDR1 and CDR2: MNHEY and SVGAGI. The CDR3 totals 13 residues. This CDR3 is CASRYQGGTEAFF. The DNA of the CDR3 is TGTGCCAGCAGGTACCAAGGGGGCACTGAAGCTTTCTTT.

This clone was observed a few times. The chain combines TRBV7-2 with TRBJ1-2; D uncertain. The V end lost 1 base, the J end lost 4 bases, and 19 bases lay between the germline ends. CDR3 length equals 17 residues. CDR1 and CDR2 from the germline V gene are SGHTA and FQGNSA. Here the CDR3 reads CASSLVWSQISSYGYTF. CDR3 nucleotides: TGTGCCAGCAGCTTAGTGTGGTCGCAGATAAGCAGCTATGGCTACACCTTC.

The genes are TRBV15 and TRBJ1-3, with D tentatively TRBD1 (6 bases). Per the germline V gene, CDR1 is LNHNV and CDR2 is YYDKDF (reference sequence). The ends were cut back, 1 base at V and 0 bases at J, with 10 bases in the middle. There are 16 residues in the CDR3. The CDR3 region is CATSRVEGDSGNTIYF. DNA for the CDR3: TGTGCCACCAGCAGAGTTGAGGGGGACTCTGGAAACACCATATATTTT.

This rearrangement joins TRBV13 to TRBJ1-2; no reliable D call. The V end was cut by 5 bases, the J end by 0 bases, with 10 bases between. CDR3 length: 14 residues. Germline V gives CDR1 PRHDT, CDR2 FYEKMQ (reference sequence). This CDR3 reads CASSPRFANYGYTF. The CDR3 DNA reads TGTGCCAGCAGCCCCAGGTTCGCTAACTATGGCTACACCTTC.

This clone occurred once. The J gene is TRBJ1-5, the V gene TRBV6-1, with a possible D match to TRBD1 (6 bases). CDR3 size: 17 residues. The germline V gene encodes CDR1 MNHNS and CDR2 SASEGT. Trimming took off 2 bases at V and 9 bases at J, with 23 bases between the two ends. DNA for the CDR3: TGTGCCAGCAGTGAATCAAGGGGGGGCCAGGGGTATCGGCCCCAGCATTTT. Protein: CASSESRGGQGYRPQHF.

V and J are TRBV4-2 and TRBJ2-1; 13 nucleotides align to TRBD2. The CDR3 consists of 15 residues. V lost 6 bases, J lost 7 bases, and 6 bases stayed unmatched. The germline V gene has CDR1 LGHNA and CDR2 YNFKEQ. CDR3 DNA: TGTGCCAGCAGTCAACCGGGACTAGCGGGAAATGAGCAGTTCTTC. Residues: CASSQPGLAGNEQFF.

This sequence joins TRBV7-9 and TRBJ2-1, with D maybe TRBD1 (6 bases). Trimming removed 5 bases at V and 2 bases at J, with 13 bases between. Germline V gene lookup returns CDR1 SEHNR and CDR2 FQNEAQ (reference sequence). The CDR3 is 15 amino acids. The CDR3 nucleotides are TGTGCCAGCAGCCTGGCGACAGGAACCTACAATGAGCAGTTCTTC. Amino acid sequence: CASSLATGTYNEQFF.

This rearrangement joins TRBV10-3 to TRBJ1-2; D gene uncertain. V was clipped by 5 bases and J by 8 bases, with 15 bases between them. The CDR3 is 13 residues long. Germline values: CDR1 ENHRY, CDR2 SYGVKD. This CDR3 is CAISPGSLEGYTF. CDR3 in DNA: TGTGCCATCAGTCCCGGGTCCCTCGAGGGCTACACCTTC.

J is TRBJ2-4 and V is TRBV7-2; D is uncertain. Trimming cost V 2 bases and J 2 bases, with 10 bases left between them. CDR1 is SGHTA and CDR2 is FQGNSA in the germline V gene. This CDR3 comprises 15 residues. This CDR3 reads CASSLNSVSKNIQYF. The CDR3 nucleotides are TGTGCCAGCAGCTTAAACTCGGTATCCAAAAACATTCAGTACTTC.

This clone was observed a few times. The same CDR3 is also encoded by other DNA sequences in this sample. The chain carries TRBV2 and TRBJ1-5; D may be TRBD1 (6 bases). Deletions cut 6 bases from V and 3 bases from J, with 9 bases between. Per the germline V gene, CDR1 is SNHLY and CDR2 is FYNNEI. The CDR3 covers 13 residues. Here the CDR3 DNA reads TGTGCCAGCAGGACAGGCACCAATCAGCCCCAGCATTTT. Protein product: CASRTGTNQPQHF. Combining the CDR3 with reference TRBV2 and TRBJ1-5 gives the whole variable domain EPEVTQTPSHQVTQMGQEVILRCVPISNHLYFYWYRQILGQKVEFLVSFYNNEISEKSEIFDDQFSVERPDGSNFTLKIRSTKLEDSAMYFCASRTGTNQPQHFGDGTRLSIL.

The rearrangement joins TRBV19 to TRBJ1-1; D remains ambiguous. This CDR3 is 13 amino acids long. V was clipped by 6 bases and J by 6 bases, with 14 bases between them. Germline lookup yields CDR1 LNHDA and CDR2 SQIVND (reference sequence). Here the CDR3 DNA reads TGTGCCAGTAGATTTACGGGAGCCCCTGAAGCTTTCTTT. Its protein is CASRFTGAPEAFF.

The chain recombines TRBV5-1 with TRBJ2-5; 7 positions match TRBD1. The CDR3 totals 15 residues. J was trimmed by 1 base and V by 1 base; bases with no gene match: 4. Per the germline V gene, CDR1 is SGHRS and CDR2 is YFSETQ. Here the CDR3 DNA reads TGCGCCAGCAGCTTGACAGGGGCTCCCCAAGAGACCCAGTACTTC. It is translated as CASSLTGAPQETQYF.

This chain links TRBV5-4 with TRBJ1-1; D might be TRBD1 (5 bases). The ends were cut back, 2 bases at V and 3 bases at J, with 11 bases in the middle. Germline V gene data show CDR1 as SGHNT and CDR2 as YYREEE (reference sequence). The CDR3 spans 14 residues. CDR3 loop: CASSLAGGHTEAFF. The CDR3, as DNA: TGTGCCAGCAGCTTAGCGGGGGGTCACACTGAAGCTTTCTTT.

The genes are TRBV5-1 and TRBJ1-2; D might be TRBD1 (5 bases). Germline loops: CDR1 SGHRS, CDR2 YFSETQ. This CDR3 comprises 16 residues. V dropped 0 bases and J dropped 4 bases, with 16 bases sitting between them. CDR3: CASSLGPQGLGYGYTF. CDR3 nucleotides: TGCGCCAGCAGCTTGGGTCCCCAGGGACTCGGCTATGGCTACACCTTC.

This CDR3 is CASSEDGVIYEQYF. The CDR3 DNA is TGTGCCAGCAGCGAGGACGGCGTAATCTACGAGCAGTACTTC. The V and J genes are TRBV6-6 and TRBJ2-7; the D is unclear. There are 14 residues in the CDR3. The germline V gene has CDR1 MNHNY and CDR2 SVGAGI (reference sequence). V lost 6 bases, J lost 3 bases, and 15 bases lay in between.

This clone has only a few counts. The CDR3 nucleotides read TGTGCCAGCAGCTTTCAGCTAGCGGGGGCTGCTAGCACAGATACGCAGTATTTT. This sequence encodes CASSFQLAGAASTDTQYF. The rearrangement links TRBV11-2 to TRBJ2-3, with 10 positions matching TRBD2. The CDR3 sequence is 18 residues long. V was clipped by 3 bases and J by 0 bases; unmatched bases: 9. Germline-derived CDR1 and CDR2 are SGHAT and FQNNGV.

This clone showed up just a few times. The chain uses TRBV6-6 and TRBJ1-1; D remains unclear. The germline V and J ends were trimmed by 4 bases and 2 bases, with 8 bases remaining between them. Germline loops: CDR1 MNHNY, CDR2 SVGAGI (reference sequence). This CDR3 comprises 13 residues. DNA of the CDR3: TGTGCCAGCAGTTCGGTAGAAAACACTGAAGCTTTCTTT. Its protein is CASSSVENTEAFF.

This rearrangement joins TRBV15 to TRBJ2-3; D unclear. Per the germline V gene, CDR1 is LNHNV and CDR2 is YYDKDF (reference sequence). This CDR3 comprises 13 residues. The V gene lost 1 base and the J gene lost 4 bases, with 6 bases spanning the gap. Written as DNA, the CDR3 is TGTGCCACCAGCAGAGGGTCCCCAGATACGCAGTATTTT. Translation gives CATSRGSPDTQYF.

J is TRBJ2-7 and V is TRBV10-2; 10 bases are shared with TRBD1. CDR3 size: 15 residues. Germline V gene data show CDR1 as WSHSY and CDR2 as SAAADI. The junction had 5 bases not matched to a gene; V was cut back by 3 bases and J by 3 bases. DNA for the CDR3: TGCGCCAGCAGTGATCGGGACAGGGGTGTCTACGAGCAGTACTTC. This encodes CASSDRDRGVYEQYF.

The rearrangement uses TRBV5-1 and TRBJ1-6; D uncertain. CDR1 and CDR2 (germline): SGHRS, YFSETQ. The CDR3 runs to 16 residues. V lost 5 bases to trimming and J lost 0 bases, with 12 bases between them. This chain's CDR3 is CASRVNAGSYNSPLHF. CDR3 sequence (DNA): TGCGCCAGCAGGGTCAACGCGGGCTCCTATAATTCACCCCTCCACTTT.

Regarding this clone: The sample holds other DNA sequences that translate to the same CDR3. The chain joins TRBV7-8 to TRBJ2-1, with TRBD2 as a possible D gene (6 bases). The CDR3 spans 13 residues. The ends were cut back, 2 bases at V and 10 bases at J, with 12 bases in the middle. Germline V gives CDR1 SGHVS, CDR2 FQNEAQ. The CDR3: CASSLLGGVEQFF. In DNA, the CDR3 is TGTGCCAGCAGCTTACTAGGCGGGGTCGAGCAGTTCTTC. Filled out from reference TRBV7-8 and TRBJ2-1, the complete variable domain reads GAGVSQSPRYKVAKRGQDVALRCDPISGHVSLFWYQQALGQGPEFLTYFQNEAQLDKSGLPSDRFFAERPEGSVSTLKIQRTQQEDSAVYLCASSLLGGVEQFFGPGTRLTVL.

J is TRBJ2-3 and V is TRBV5-4; D is unresolved. The CDR3 spans 14 residues. In germline, CDR1 is SGHNT, CDR2 YYREEE (reference sequence). Between the trimmed V and J ends, which lost 4 bases and 8 bases, there was a span of 17 bases. The CDR3 DNA sequence: TGTGCCAGCAGCACGGGTGGACCTTCGGGTACGCAGTATTTT. The encoded protein is CASSTGGPSGTQYF. Variable domain in full (rest from reference TRBV5-4 and TRBJ2-3): ETGVTQSPTHLIKTRGQQVTLRCSSQSGHNTVSWYQQALGQGPQFIFQYYREEENGRGNFPPRFSGLQFPNYSSELNVNALELDDSALYLCASSTGGPSGTQYFGPGTRLTVL.

This clone has only a few counts. The chain joins TRBV9 to TRBJ1-4; TRBD1 agrees at 10 bases. This CDR3 comprises 16 residues. Trimming took 4 bases from V and 3 from J; bases not matched to a gene: 6. CDR1 SGDLS and CDR2 YYNGEE come from the germline V gene. The CDR3 region has the DNA TGTGCCAGCAGCTCCGGGACAGGGGTACCTAATGAAAAACTGTTTTTT. Its protein product is CASSSGTGVPNEKLFF.

The J gene is TRBJ2-5, the V gene TRBV5-4; 8 bases line up with TRBD2. CDR3 length equals 16 residues. Germline CDR1 SGHNT, CDR2 YYREEE (reference sequence). After removal of 4 bases from V and 2 bases from J, the junction contained 10 bases not matched to a gene. In DNA form, the CDR3 reads TGTGCCAGCAGCCGGGGGGGGCAGGGATCGCAAGAGACCCAGTACTTC. Amino acids: CASSRGGQGSQETQYF. Filled out from reference TRBV5-4 and TRBJ2-5, the complete variable domain reads ETGVTQSPTHLIKTRGQQVTLRCSSQSGHNTVSWYQQALGQGPQFIFQYYREEENGRGNFPPRFSGLQFPNYSSELNVNALELDDSALYLCASSRGGQGSQETQYFGPGTRLLVL.

The genes are TRBV27 and TRBJ2-5; tentative D call: TRBD1 (6 bases). CDR1 is MNHEY and CDR2 is SMNVEV in the germline V gene (reference sequence). The CDR3 loop spans 14 amino acids. Trimming removed 6 bases at V and 4 bases at J, with 15 bases between. CDR3 amino acids: CASRQDRSLETQYF. In nucleotides, the CDR3 is TGTGCCAGCAGACAAGACAGGAGCTTAGAGACCCAGTACTTC.

The rearrangement joins TRBV7-2 to TRBJ2-4; D might be TRBD1 (6 bases). The germline V gene encodes CDR1 SGHTA and CDR2 FQGNSA. The V gene lost 6 bases and the J gene lost 3 bases, with 18 bases spanning the gap. This CDR3 comprises 16 residues. CDR3 DNA: TGTGCCAGCAGTCTCTCCGGGACACAGGGCAAAAACATTCAGTACTTC. Translation gives CASSLSGTQGKNIQYF. The variable domain in full, with the rest retrieved from reference TRBV7-2 and TRBJ2-4, is GAGVSQSPSNKVTEKGKDVELRCDPISGHTALYWYRQSLGQGLEFLIYFQGNSAPDKSGLPSDRFSAERTGGSVSTLTIQRTQQEDSAVYLCASSLSGTQGKNIQYFGAGTRLSVL.